The 29 T cell receptor beta chains below were found in one sample sequenced in a study of shared T cell receptors in the human thymus. Produced via immunoSEQ multiplex PCR; TCRdb's table is partial and in-frame only. The table records 700,000 or so clones, approximately 85% of them present only once. The same sample was also used in a study of human thymus T cells.

Sequencing was done on a sample of thymocytes. The receptors shown here come from a girl under two years old with a congenital heart defect.

The genes are TRBV27 and TRBJ1-3, with D unclear. V was trimmed by 5 bases and J by 0 bases, leaving 11 bases between them. This CDR3 has 15 amino acids. From germline, CDR1 is MNHEY and CDR2 SMNVEV (reference sequence). This CDR3 reads CASSPKAFSGNTIYF. In DNA form, the CDR3 reads TGTGCCAGCAGTCCGAAAGCGTTCTCTGGAAACACCATATATTTT.

The V call is TRBV7-9, the J call TRBJ2-2; D uncertain. Trimming removed 5 bases at V and 2 bases at J, with 15 bases between. The CDR3 is 16 amino acids. Per the germline V gene, CDR1 is SEHNR and CDR2 is FQNEAQ (reference sequence). The CDR3 sequence is CASSLKSALNTGELFF. CDR3 sequence (DNA): TGTGCCAGCAGCCTCAAATCAGCGCTCAACACCGGGGAGCTGTTTTTT. Drawing the rest from reference TRBV7-9 and TRBJ2-2, the complete variable domain is DTGVSQNPRHKITKRGQNVTFRCDPISEHNRLYWYRQTLGQGPEFLTYFQNEAQLEKSRLLSDRFSAERPKGSFSTLEIQRTEQGDSAMYLCASSLKSALNTGELFFGEGSRLTVL.

The CDR3 loop reads CARETEGSSYNEQFF. The CDR3 bases are TGTGCTAGGGAAACCGAGGGCAGCTCCTACAATGAGCAGTTCTTC. This sequence joins TRBV12-5 and TRBJ2-1, with D possibly matching TRBD2 (5 bases). Germline-derived CDR1 and CDR2 are LGHNT and FRNRAP. V gave up 9 bases and J gave up 0 bases, with 15 bases separating them. The CDR3 has 15 amino acids.

The V call is TRBV4-3, the J call TRBJ1-2; D remains unclear. V was shortened by 1 base and J by 3 bases, with 27 bases between the two germline ends. Germline loops: CDR1 LGHNA, CDR2 YSLEER. The CDR3 loop spans 20 amino acids. In DNA, the CDR3 is TGCGCCAGCAGCCAAGGAGGAAGAAGTCGTTTAGCGGGCGGCGACTATGGCTACACCTTC. Translated, it gives CASSQGGRSRLAGGDYGYTF.

The chain has TRBV4-3 and TRBJ1-2; possible D gene TRBD1, 6 bases. Germline V gene lookup returns CDR1 LGHNA and CDR2 YSLEER. The CDR3 is made up of 18 amino acids. V was pared by 0 bases and J by 6 bases, with 23 bases between. The CDR3 coding sequence is TGCGCCAGCAGCCAAGATCTACAGGGTCCCAAACGGGGGGATGGCTACACCTTC. It is translated as CASSQDLQGPKRGDGYTF.

The chain uses TRBV30 and TRBJ1-2, with 8 nucleotides matching TRBD1. Germline V lookup: CDR1 GTSNPN, CDR2 SVGIG (reference sequence). The CDR3 extends over 17 amino acids. After removal of 3 bases from V and 2 bases from J, the junction contained 14 bases not matched to a gene. The CDR3 nucleotides are TGTGCCTGGAGAGAGTACTCAGGGGGCGAGGGGAACTATGGCTACACCTTC. This codes for CAWREYSGGEGNYGYTF. Supplemented by reference TRBV30 and TRBJ1-2, the full variable domain reads SQTIHQWPATLVQPVGSPLSLECTVEGTSNPNLYWYRQAAGRGLQLLFYSVGIGQISSEVPQNLSASRPQDRQFILSSKKLLLSDSGFYLCAWREYSGGEGNYGYTFGSGTRLTVV.

The chain uses TRBV11-2 and TRBJ1-5; 9 bases match TRBD1. V lost 5 bases to trimming and J lost 4 bases; unmatched junction nucleotides: 6. This CDR3 is built from 15 residues. From germline, CDR1 is SGHAT and CDR2 FQNNGV. The CDR3 reads CASSKTGTGNQPQHF. Written as DNA, the CDR3 is TGTGCCAGCAGCAAAACCGGGACAGGGAATCAGCCCCAGCATTTT.

The V gene is TRBV4-1, the J gene TRBJ1-2; no clear D gene. The CDR3 length is 15 residues. V dropped 2 bases and J dropped 2 bases, with 12 bases sitting between them. CDR1 and CDR2 (germline): MGHRA, YSYEKL. The CDR3 region has the DNA TGCGCCAGCAGCCAATTACCGGGGAGAAACTATGGCTACACCTTC. Encoded protein: CASSQLPGRNYGYTF.

This clone appeared once. The rearrangement uses TRBV10-1 and TRBJ2-3, with 7 bases fitting TRBD1. CDR1 is WNHNN, CDR2 SYGVQD, per germline (reference sequence). Germline trimming cut 5 bases from V and 0 bases from J; bases unmatched to any gene: 8. The CDR3 has 16 residues. CDR3 sequence: CASSHRGVGSTDTQYF. CDR3 in DNA: TGCGCCAGCAGTCACAGGGGAGTCGGGAGCACAGATACGCAGTATTTT.

The sample holds one count of this clone. The chain joins TRBV5-6 to TRBJ1-1; 10 positions agree with TRBD1. The ends lost 4 bases at V and 4 bases at J; junction bases unmatched: 7. Germline V lookup: CDR1 SGHDT, CDR2 YYEEEE. This CDR3 spans 15 amino acids. In DNA form, the CDR3 reads TGTGCCAGCAGCGGAAAGACAGGGGGCGGCACTGAAGCTTTCTTT. Encoded protein: CASSGKTGGGTEAFF.

The rearrangement joins TRBV9 to TRBJ1-6, with D uncertain. CDR3 size: 14 residues. Per germline, CDR1 SGDLS and CDR2 YYNGEE. V was pared by 0 bases and J by 7 bases, with 8 bases between. The CDR3, as DNA: TGTGCCAGCAGCGTAGGAGGGAGAAATTCACCCCTCCACTTT. Translated: CASSVGGRNSPLHF.

CDR3 region: CASSQGGPNTGELFF. The CDR3 DNA sequence: TGTGCCAGCAGCCAGGGGGGTCCGAACACCGGGGAGCTGTTTTTT. V usage is TRBV7-2 and J usage is TRBJ2-2, with a possible D match to TRBD1 (7 bases). Trimming removed 5 bases at V and 0 bases at J, with 10 bases between. There are 15 residues in the CDR3. Looked up from germline, CDR1 is SGHTA and CDR2 is FQGNSA.

V is TRBV5-1 and J is TRBJ2-7; 7 nucleotides agree with TRBD1. The length of the CDR3 is 15 residues. In germline, CDR1 is SGHRS, CDR2 YFSETQ. Germline trimming cut 4 bases from V and 3 bases from J; bases unmatched to any gene: 10. In DNA, the CDR3 is TGCGCCAGCAGCATTGGACAGGCCCTTGACTACGAGCAGTACTTC. Residues: CASSIGQALDYEQYF.

The chain links TRBV4-1 to TRBJ2-7; D may be TRBD1 (5 bases). The CDR3 has 17 amino acids. In germline, CDR1 is MGHRA, CDR2 YSYEKL. V lost 1 base and J 5 bases, leaving 21 bases between the germline ends. The CDR3 sequence: CASSQGGIGHRVHEQYF. The DNA of the CDR3 is TGCGCCAGCAGCCAAGGGGGCATAGGACACAGAGTGCACGAGCAGTACTTC.

The chain has TRBV9 and TRBJ1-2, with TRBD1 matching over 8 bases. Germline V gives CDR1 SGDLS, CDR2 YYNGEE. Unmatched junction bases numbered 6, after V lost 3 bases and J lost 2 bases. The CDR3 has 15 residues. In DNA, the CDR3 is TGTGCCAGCAGCGAGACCGACAGGGGAAACTATGGCTACACCTTC. Residues: CASSETDRGNYGYTF. The full variable domain, in which reference TRBV9 and TRBJ1-2 provide the parts outside the CDR3, is DSGVTQTPKHLITATGQRVTLRCSPRSGDLSVYWYQQSLDQGLQFLIQYYNGEERAKGNILERFSAQQFPDLHSELNLSSLELGDSALYFCASSETDRGNYGYTFGSGTRLTVV.

The rearrangement joins TRBV28 to TRBJ1-3, with D possibly matching TRBD1 (5 bases). The germline CDR1 and CDR2 sequences are MDHEN and SYDVKM. The CDR3 has 17 residues. V was cut by 5 bases and J by 0 bases, with 17 bases left in between. The DNA for the CDR3 is TGTGCCAGCAGTACACCCTCTGGGGCCGTCTCTGGAAACACCATATATTTT. Its protein product is CASSTPSGAVSGNTIYF.

This rearrangement joins TRBV4-2 to TRBJ2-6, with 8 bases that match TRBD1. V lost 1 base and J lost 2; bases outside the gene matches: 1. The CDR3 has 16 residues. Germline assignment: CDR1 LGHNA and CDR2 YNFKEQ. This CDR3 is CASSQGQGTGANVLTF. The CDR3 DNA is TGTGCCAGCAGCCAAGGACAGGGGACTGGGGCCAACGTCCTGACTTTC.

Here the CDR3 DNA reads TGTGCCAGCGGAGGGACGGCTTCCTACGAGCAGTACTTC. Translating gives CASGGTASYEQYF. The V and J genes are TRBV9 and TRBJ2-7; TRBD2 is a possible D gene (6 bases). The CDR3 length is 13 residues. Trimming took off 7 bases at V and 1 base at J, with 12 bases between the two ends. Germline loops: CDR1 SGDLS, CDR2 YYNGEE. The full variable domain, rest sourced from reference TRBV9 and TRBJ2-7, is DSGVTQTPKHLITATGQRVTLRCSPRSGDLSVYWYQQSLDQGLQFLIQYYNGEERAKGNILERFSAQQFPDLHSELNLSSLELGDSALYFCASGGTASYEQYFGPGTRLTVT.

Here the CDR3 reads CASSQAGTSGTDTQYF. The CDR3 DNA reads TGCGCCAGCAGCCAAGCCGGGACTAGCGGCACAGATACGCAGTATTTT. The rearrangement uses TRBV4-1 and TRBJ2-3; 10 bases align to TRBD2. The CDR3 runs to 16 residues. With V trimmed by 1 base and J by 1 base, 2 bases remained unmatched. CDR1 is MGHRA and CDR2 is YSYEKL in the germline V gene.

This clone turned up a few times. The chain links TRBV11-2 to TRBJ1-2, with 12 bases matching TRBD1. The CDR3 covers 18 residues. CDR1 is SGHAT and CDR2 is FQNNGV in the germline V gene. V lost 1 base to trimming and J lost 2 bases; unmatched junction nucleotides: 8. Here the CDR3 DNA reads TGTGCCAGCAGCTTAGTCCGGGACAGGGGGCCGAGGAACTATGGCTACACCTTC. It encodes CASSLVRDRGPRNYGYTF.

This rearrangement joins TRBV7-2 to TRBJ2-1; D not certain. CDR1 SGHTA and CDR2 FQGNSA come from the germline V gene. Deletions cut 8 bases from V and 5 bases from J, with 19 bases between. The CDR3 has 15 amino acids. For the CDR3, the DNA is TGTGCCAGCCAATCTTACCATTCATCGGACAATGAGCAGTTCTTC. Translated, it gives CASQSYHSSDNEQFF.

The CDR3, as DNA: TGTGCCAGCTCTCGGGCCCCAGGGGGCGAAAAACTGTTTTTT. Translating gives CASSRAPGGEKLFF. This sequence joins TRBV18 and TRBJ1-4; 8 bases are shared with TRBD1. Trimming cost V 6 bases and J 8 bases; bases outside gene matches: 8. The CDR3 runs 14 residues. Germline lookup yields CDR1 KGHSH and CDR2 LQKENI.

The chain couples TRBV19 to TRBJ2-1, with D possibly matching TRBD2 (6 bases). The germline gives CDR1 LNHDA, CDR2 SQIVND (reference sequence). Between the trimmed V and J ends, which lost 3 bases and 5 bases, there was a span of 11 bases. CDR3 length: 14 amino acids. The CDR3 DNA is TGTGCCAGTAGTATGGAGGGTTCCCACAATGAGCAGTTCTTC. This codes for CASSMEGSHNEQFF.

The V and J genes are TRBV4-2 and TRBJ1-6; 9 bases match TRBD1. Germline assignment: CDR1 LGHNA and CDR2 YNFKEQ. The CDR3 contains 18 residues. After removal of 3 bases from V and 11 bases from J, the junction contained 17 bases not matched to a gene. Written as DNA, the CDR3 is TGTGCCAGCAGCCATCAAGGTCCGGGACAGGGCCAATTGGCACCCCTCCACTTT. Translated: CASSHQGPGQGQLAPLHF.

This chain joins TRBV5-5 and TRBJ1-2, with D perhaps TRBD1 (5 bases). From germline, CDR1 is SGHKS and CDR2 YYEKEE (reference sequence). The CDR3 extends over 14 amino acids. V lost 0 bases to trimming and J lost 7 bases, with 13 bases between them. DNA for the CDR3: TGTGCCAGCAGCTTGGGAGGGGACTCTGCTGGCTACACCTTC. It specifies CASSLGGDSAGYTF.

This rearrangement joins TRBV5-4 to TRBJ2-7, with TRBD1 matching 11 bases. The CDR3 sequence is 16 residues long. Germline loops: CDR1 SGHNT, CDR2 YYREEE (reference sequence). Trimming removed 1 base from V and 0 bases from J; junction bases left unmatched: 3. CDR3 residues: CASSLRGTGGSYEQYF. The CDR3 coding sequence is TGTGCCAGCAGCTTGCGAGGGACAGGGGGCTCCTACGAGCAGTACTTC.

The gene calls are TRBV6-1 and TRBJ2-1; 9 bases are a match to TRBD2. Germline V gene data show CDR1 as MNHNS and CDR2 as SASEGT. This CDR3 spans 15 amino acids. The V gene end was trimmed by 8 bases and the J gene end by 7 bases; junction bases not matched to a gene: 12. The CDR3 region is CASPQAGGRRNEQFF. As DNA, the CDR3 is TGTGCCAGCCCCCAAGCGGGGGGCCGGCGGAATGAGCAGTTCTTC.

The J gene is TRBJ2-5, the V gene TRBV11-2, with a tentative D call TRBD2 (6 bases). V was trimmed by 2 bases and J by 0 bases, leaving 13 bases between them. This CDR3 has 16 amino acids. Germline V gene lookup returns CDR1 SGHAT and CDR2 FQNNGV. The DNA for the CDR3 is TGTGCCAGCAGCTTAAGGCCTAGCGCGTACCAAGAGACCCAGTACTTC. Translated, it gives CASSLRPSAYQETQYF.

This chain links TRBV7-8 with TRBJ2-1; 8 bases line up with TRBD2. This CDR3 region has 16 residues. The V and J ends lost 5 bases and 6 bases, in that order; junction bases with no gene match: 12. In germline, CDR1 is SGHVS, CDR2 FQNEAQ. CDR3 nucleotides: TGTGCCAGCAGCCTACGACCCCCGAGCGGGGGCAATGAGCAGTTCTTC. Protein sequence: CASSLRPPSGGNEQFF.